The rows below give T cell receptor beta chains drawn from one sample of a study of T cell responses to AZD1222 COVID-19 vaccine. Assay used: immunoSEQ multiplex PCR; TCRdb lists only in-frame clones, some missing. The table includes 150,000 to 200,000 clones, more than 75% detected once. Specimen: peripheral blood, collected 28 days after the second AZD1222 dose. These receptors originate from an adult who received the AZD1222 COVID-19 vaccine. Both conserved end residues are part of each CDR3. The D gene is left open where the match is weak. Only part of the rows carry a size: once, few, many, or a class if the clone is expanded.

>TRBV9|TRBJ1-2|-|-
TGTGCCAGCAGCGCGGGACAAGTCAACTATGGCTACACCTTC
CASSAGQVNYGYTF
>TRBV11-1|TRBJ2-2|-|-
TGTGCCAGCTCCAGGGCAGGGACGGCCGGGGAGCTGTTTTTT
CASSRAGTAGELFF
>TRBV27|TRBJ2-4|-|-
TGTGCCAGCAGTCTTGGGGGGAGCAAAAACATTCAGTACTTC
CASSLGGSKNIQYF
>TRBV7-2|TRBJ2-5|TRBD1|-
TGTGCCAGCAGCTTAGACAGGGGCCAAGAGACCCAGTACTTC
CASSLDRGQETQYF
>TRBV5-1|TRBJ2-3|-|-
TGCGCCAGCAGCTGGACGCTAACTTCTAGCACAGATACGCAGTATTTT
CASSWTLTSSTDTQYF
>TRBV3-1/TRBV3-2|TRBJ1-2|TRBD1|-
TGTGCCAGCAGCCGGACAGGCCCGTTCGATGGCTACACCTTC
CASSRTGPFDGYTF
>TRBV4-3|TRBJ1-2|TRBD1|-
TGCGCCAGCAGCCATTACAGGGGTGGCTACACCTTC
CASSHYRGGYTF
>TRBV7-3|TRBJ1-1|-|-
TGTGCCAGCAGGCTCCTAGAGGAGACTGAAGCTTTCTTT
CASRLLEETEAFF
>TRBV10-1|TRBJ2-3|TRBD2|few
TGCGCCACCTCAGGAGACGGGACTAGCGGCCTGGGCACAGATACGCAGTATTTT
CATSGDGTSGLGTDTQYF
>TRBV6-5|TRBJ1-3|-|-
TGTGCCAGCAGTTTAGTACAGGGCGGAAACACCATATATTTT
CASSLVQGGNTIYF
>TRBV7-2|TRBJ2-3|-|-
TGTGCCAGCAGCTCTCGACGAGTAGCGTTCACAGATACGCAGTATTTT
CASSSRRVAFTDTQYF
>TRBV6-5|TRBJ2-7|-|-
TGTGCCAGCAGACGGGGCCGGGCCTACGAGCAGTACTTC
CASRRGRAYEQYF
>TRBV11-1|TRBJ2-3|-|-
TGTGCCAGCAGCCTACAGGGAGGAGGAACAGATACGCAGTATTTT
CASSLQGGGTDTQYF
>TRBV21-1|TRBJ1-5|-|once
TGTGCCAGCAGCATTGCCGGGACCTACGGTGGCAATCAGCCCCAGCATTTT
CASSIAGTYGGNQPQHF
>TRBV7-8|TRBJ2-7|-|-
TGTGCCAGCAGCCTAACAGGGACCGAGCAGTACTTC
CASSLTGTEQYF
>TRBV19|TRBJ2-7|TRBD2|-
TGTGCCAGTAGTAAGTCGGGGAGGGGACTCTACGAGCAGTACTTC
CASSKSGRGLYEQYF
>TRBV24-1|TRBJ2-7|-|once
TGTGCCACCAGTGATTTGAAAGGAAACTCCTACGAGCAGTACTTC
CATSDLKGNSYEQYF
>TRBV5-8|TRBJ2-6|-|-
TGTGCCAGCAGCTGGGGGTACTCTGGGGCCAACGTCCTGACTTTC
CASSWGYSGANVLTF
>TRBV9|TRBJ2-1|-|-
TGTGCCAGCAGCGTAGTGGAAGGAAACAATGAGCAGTTCTTC
CASSVVEGNNEQFF
>TRBV10-3|TRBJ1-2|-|-
TGTGCCATCAGTGAGTCATGGGGAGGTGGCTACACCTTC
CAISESWGGGYTF
>TRBV13|TRBJ2-2|-|-
TGTGCCAGCAGCTCCCGCGGGGTCGGCACCGGGGAGCTGTTTTTT
CASSSRGVGTGELFF
>TRBV7-3|TRBJ2-5|TRBD1|-
TGTGCCAGCAGCGCGACCAGGGGGCGAGAGACCCAGTACTTC
CASSATRGRETQYF
>TRBV5-6|TRBJ2-7|-|-
TGTGCCAGCAGCTCCCGTTCGAGCCTCACCTACGAGCAGTACTTC
CASSSRSSLTYEQYF
>TRBV4-1|TRBJ2-7|TRBD1|-
TGCGCCAGCAGCCAAGCGCCGACAGGGGCGGCCTACGAGCAGTACTTC
CASSQAPTGAAYEQYF
>TRBV19|TRBJ2-6|TRBD1|-
TGTGCCAGTAGTATCTCAGGGGGAGCGGGGGCCAACGTCCTGACTTTC
CASSISGGAGANVLTF
>TRBV7-9|TRBJ2-7|TRBD1|-
TGTGCCAGCAGCTTCCGGGACAGCCACGAGCAGTACTTC
CASSFRDSHEQYF
>TRBV7-9|TRBJ2-3|TRBD2|-
TGTGCCAGCAGCCAAGCTAGCGGAGAGAGCACAGATACGCAGTATTTT
CASSQASGESTDTQYF
>TRBV2|TRBJ1-5|TRBD1|-
TGTGCCAGCAGTGAAGCGCCACAGGGGGCACGGCAGCCCCAGCATTTT
CASSEAPQGARQPQHF
>TRBV27|TRBJ1-2|TRBD1|once
TGTGCCAGCAGTTTAAGGGTGGGTAGGACAGGGGGCTCTCCGAACTATGGCTACACCTTC
CASSLRVGRTGGSPNYGYTF
>TRBV7-2|TRBJ2-5|-|-
TGTGCCAGCAGTGGCGTGGGGGGTTTTTCAGAGACCCAGTACTTC
CASSGVGGFSETQYF
>TRBV7-9|TRBJ1-4|TRBD1|-
TGTGCCAGCAGCTACGGAGGACAGGGGAATGAAAAACTGTTTTTT
CASSYGGQGNEKLFF
>TRBV6-2/TRBV6-3|TRBJ2-3|-|-
TGTGCCAGCAGTTACAGGGACACAGATACGCAGTATTTT
CASSYRDTDTQYF
>TRBV20-1|TRBJ2-1|-|-
TGCAGTGCCAGTGGGAGCGGCAATGAGCAGTTCTTC
CSASGSGNEQFF
>TRBV19|TRBJ2-3|TRBD1|-
TGTGCCAGTACCGCCATTCCGGGACAGGGCACAGATACGCAGTATTTT
CASTAIPGQGTDTQYF
>TRBV11-2|TRBJ1-1|-|-
TGTGCCAGCAGCTCCCTACGCCAGGGATACACTGAAGCTTTCTTT
CASSSLRQGYTEAFF
>TRBV29-1|TRBJ1-5|-|medium-sized
TGCAGCGTTGTGGACGGCAATCAGCCCCAGCATTTT
CSVVDGNQPQHF
>TRBV9|TRBJ2-1|TRBD2|-
TGTGCCAGCAGCGTAGTCCAAAGCGGGAGGGCCTTTGAGCAGTTCTTC
CASSVVQSGRAFEQFF
>TRBV30|TRBJ1-2|-|-
TGTGCCTGGAGTCAGACGGGGCACTATGGCTACACCTTC
CAWSQTGHYGYTF
>TRBV7-2|TRBJ1-2|TRBD1|-
TGTGCCAGCAGCTTACACGGGACAGGGATTCAATTCTATGGCTACACCTTC
CASSLHGTGIQFYGYTF
>TRBV4-1|TRBJ2-6|TRBD1|once
TGCGCCAGCAGCCAACAAGCCGGGACAGGGGGGTTAGGGGCCAACGTCCTGACTTTC
CASSQQAGTGGLGANVLTF
>TRBV6-5|TRBJ2-7|-|few
TGTGCCAGCAGACGCATTGGGTCCTACGAGCAGTACTTC
CASRRIGSYEQYF
>TRBV7-2|TRBJ1-4|-|-
TGTGCCAGCAGCTTAGCTGGCAGGGGTGGAACTAATGAAAAACTGTTTTTT
CASSLAGRGGTNEKLFF
>TRBV28|TRBJ2-1|-|-
TGTGCCAGCAGCGGCCTTGTGGGACTGCGGATCCCCGGTGAGCAGTTCTTC
CASSGLVGLRIPGEQFF
>TRBV6-5|TRBJ2-3|-|-
TGTGCCAGCAGTCCGACACGGGTTTCAGATACGCAGTATTTT
CASSPTRVSDTQYF
>TRBV30|TRBJ1-2|TRBD1|-
TGTGCCTGGACACGGACAGGGGGTGGCTACACCTTC
CAWTRTGGGYTF
>TRBV19|TRBJ2-1|TRBD2|-
TGTGCCAGCAGACTAGCGGGCAGGGGAGAGCAGTTCTTC
CASRLAGRGEQFF
>TRBV28|TRBJ2-7|-|-
TGTGCCAGCAGTTTTGGAAAGGGGCTCAGCTCCTACGAGCAGTACTTC
CASSFGKGLSSYEQYF
>TRBV5-6|TRBJ2-5|-|-
TGTGCCAGCAGTTCTAGTGGAGCGAGGGGAGAGACCCAGTACTTC
CASSSSGARGETQYF
>TRBV23-1|TRBJ2-7|TRBD2|-
TGCGCCCCCAAGCCTCCCGGGAGGGGCCACTACGAGCAGTACTTC
CAPKPPGRGHYEQYF
>TRBV14|TRBJ2-3|-|-
TGTGCCAGCAGTCCCCCCTGGGTAAGGTTAAGCGGTACGCAGTATTTT
CASSPPWVRLSGTQYF
>TRBV7-2|TRBJ2-5|TRBD2|once
TGTGCCAGCGCTAAGGGAGGGAGCGAAGAGACCCAGTACTTC
CASAKGGSEETQYF
>TRBV27|TRBJ1-6|-|-
TGTGCCAGCAGTTTTCTCCAGGGAAATTCACCCCTCCACTTT
CASSFLQGNSPLHF
>TRBV9|TRBJ2-5|TRBD2|few
TGTGCCAGCAGCCCTAGCGGGAGGGCTTACCAAGAGACCCAGTACTTC
CASSPSGRAYQETQYF